Included here is one T cell receptor (beta chain) sequence, with context. No antigen is known for it. PCR amplification relied on 60 Vbeta primers (plus 13 Jbeta primers). Under the authors' procedure: Some 9.9 million of 65 million to 95 million unique TCR beta chains were shared, per a later count. TCRdb's copy holds only in-frame clones and misses some; the assay was immunoSEQ multiplex PCR. Clone size and V and J calls were adopted from that table, with D and trimming inferred from the DNA. The table lists 200,000 to 250,000 clones. The CDR3 is 13 amino acids. The germline V gene encodes CDR1 SGHTS and CDR2 YDEGEE. The V end lost 0 bases, the J end lost 8 bases, and 8 bases lay between the germline ends. This record belongs to a study of cytomegalovirus exposure and HLA in healthy donors. The study's findings and limits: Cytomegalovirus-associated TCR beta chains were listed, numbering around 150.

The rearrangement links TRBV5-8 to TRBJ1-4, with no clear D. The receptor's source is a woman younger than 45 in good health and CMV-seropositive. Input material: PBMCs. The CDR3 coding sequence is TGTGCCAGCAGCTTGGGGGAGATGGAAAAACTGTTTTTT. This translates into CASSLGEMEKLFF.